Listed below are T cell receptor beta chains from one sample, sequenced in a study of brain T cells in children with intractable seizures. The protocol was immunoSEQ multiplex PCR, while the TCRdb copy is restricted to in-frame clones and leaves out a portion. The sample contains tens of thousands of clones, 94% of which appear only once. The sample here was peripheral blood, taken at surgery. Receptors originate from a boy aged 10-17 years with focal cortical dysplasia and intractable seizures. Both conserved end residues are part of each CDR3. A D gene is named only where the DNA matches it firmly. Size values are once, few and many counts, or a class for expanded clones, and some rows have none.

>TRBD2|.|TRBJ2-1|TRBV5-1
TGCGCCAGCAGCTTGGTACTAGCGGAGGACAATGAGCAGTTCTTC
CASSLVLAEDNEQFF
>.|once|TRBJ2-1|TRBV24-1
TGTGCCACCAGTGATTCCAGAGTTTCCAGCGGGCCTTACAATGAGCAGTTCTTC
CATSDSRVSSGPYNEQFF
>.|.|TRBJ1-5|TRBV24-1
TGTGCCACTGCGGGGCCATTTAGCAATCAGCCCCAGCATTTT
CATAGPFSNQPQHF
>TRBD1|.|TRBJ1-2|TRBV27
TGTGCCAGCAGTTTAGGATGGTCAGGGGGCACGCCGCACTATGGCTACACCTTC
CASSLGWSGGTPHYGYTF
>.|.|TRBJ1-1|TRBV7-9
TGTGCCAGCAGTCTTCTGTCCGCAGGGAACACTGAAGCTTTCTTT
CASSLLSAGNTEAFF
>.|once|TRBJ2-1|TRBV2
TGTGCCAGCGCTGGGCGTGACTCCTACAATGAGCAGTTCTTC
CASAGRDSYNEQFF
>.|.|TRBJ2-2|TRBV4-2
TGTGCCAGCAGCCAAGGGGAAGGGGGGGCCGGGGAGCTGTTTTTT
CASSQGEGGAGELFF
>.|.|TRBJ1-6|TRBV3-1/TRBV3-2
TGTGCCAGCGGTAACGGGGTCTTCGATTCACCCCTCCACTTT
CASGNGVFDSPLHF
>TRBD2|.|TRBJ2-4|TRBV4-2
TGTGCCAGCGGTGCGAGCGGGGCAAACATTCAGTACTTC
CASGASGANIQYF
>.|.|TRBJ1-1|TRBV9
TGTGCCAGCAGCGTATCGGCCGCGAACACTGAAGCTTTCTTT
CASSVSAANTEAFF
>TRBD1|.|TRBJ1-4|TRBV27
TGTGCCAGCAGTCCGCATCGACAGGGAAGTATAGGAAAACTGTTTTTT
CASSPHRQGSIGKLFF
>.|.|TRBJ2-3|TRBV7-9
TGTGCCAGCAGCCCCGGACAAGGGGCGCCCCGGGCAGATACGCAGTATTTT
CASSPGQGAPRADTQYF
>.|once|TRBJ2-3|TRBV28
TGTGCCAGCAGTTCGGGACTTACAGGGGAATTCACAGATACGCAGTATTTT
CASSSGLTGEFTDTQYF
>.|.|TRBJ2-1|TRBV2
TGTGCCGGGGGTTCCAATGAGCAGTTCTTC
CAGGSNEQFF
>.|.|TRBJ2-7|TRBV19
TGTGCCAGTAGTATGGTCTCGGAGCCATACGAGCAGTACTTC
CASSMVSEPYEQYF
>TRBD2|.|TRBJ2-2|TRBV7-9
TGTGCCAGCAGCTTGCGGGGGAACGGGGAGCTGTTTTTT
CASSLRGNGELFF
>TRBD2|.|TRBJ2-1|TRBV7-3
TGTGCCAGCAGCCTAGCGGGGCTAACCTACAATGAGCAGTTCTTC
CASSLAGLTYNEQFF
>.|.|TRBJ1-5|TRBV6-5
TGTGCCAGCAGTTACTCGAACAGGGATCAGCCCCAGCATTTT
CASSYSNRDQPQHF
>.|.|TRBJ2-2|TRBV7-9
TGTGCAACGAGGCCCGGGGAGCTGTTTTTT
CATRPGELFF
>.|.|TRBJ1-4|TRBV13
TGTGCCAGCAGCTTAGGCGCGGATCGTAGTGAAAAACTGTTTTTT
CASSLGADRSEKLFF
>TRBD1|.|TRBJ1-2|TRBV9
TGTGCCAGCAGCCGAACAGGGGGCTATGATGGCTACACCTTC
CASSRTGGYDGYTF
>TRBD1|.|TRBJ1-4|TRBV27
TGTGCCAGCAGTTCCCGACAGGGCGGTGAAAAACTGTTTTTT
CASSSRQGGEKLFF
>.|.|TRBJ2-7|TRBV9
TGTGCCAGCAGCCCCGATTCGGTCCCCTACGAGCAGTACTTC
CASSPDSVPYEQYF
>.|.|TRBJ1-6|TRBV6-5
TGTGCCAGCAGTTCCGGACAGCATAATTCACCCCTCCACTTT
CASSSGQHNSPLHF
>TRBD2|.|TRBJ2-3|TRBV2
TGTGCCAGCAGTCAAACCCATAGCGGGGGGTGGACAGATACGCAGTATTTT
CASSQTHSGGWTDTQYF
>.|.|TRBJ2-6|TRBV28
TGTGCCAGCAGTCCCGTCTCTGGGGCCAACGTCCTGACTTTC
CASSPVSGANVLTF
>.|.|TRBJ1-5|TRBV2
TGTGCCAGCAGTGGGAAGGCAGGCAATCAGCCCCAGCATTTT
CASSGKAGNQPQHF
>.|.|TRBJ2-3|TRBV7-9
TGTGCCAGCAGCTTAGGTTGGGACTCGAGAGTTGCATCAGATACGCAGTATTTT
CASSLGWDSRVASDTQYF
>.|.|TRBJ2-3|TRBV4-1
TGCGCCAGCAGCCAAGGGATACTAGGCAAGGCGCAGTATTTT
CASSQGILGKAQYF
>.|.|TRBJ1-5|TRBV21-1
TGTGCCAGCAGGGGGAGGGGGGCCCCCAGCCCTCAGCCCCAGCATTTT
CASRGRGAPSPQPQHF
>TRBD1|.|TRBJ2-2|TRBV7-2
TGTGCCAGCAGCTTAGGGTCCCCGACAGGGCTTCTCAACACCGGGGAGCTGTTTTTT
CASSLGSPTGLLNTGELFF
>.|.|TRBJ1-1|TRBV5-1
TGCGCCAGCAGCTTGGGAGGGGCGGACACTGAAGCTTTCTTT
CASSLGGADTEAFF
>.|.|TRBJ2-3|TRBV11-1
TGTGCCAGCAGCTCGCGGGACTCGAAAGATACGCAGTATTTT
CASSSRDSKDTQYF
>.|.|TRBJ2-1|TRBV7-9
TGTGCCAGCAGCTTACCCTCTTACAATGAGCAGTTCTTC
CASSLPSYNEQFF
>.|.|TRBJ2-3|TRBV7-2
TGTGCCAGCAGCTTCCGAATTAACACCAGATGGACAGATACGCAGTATTTT
CASSFRINTRWTDTQYF
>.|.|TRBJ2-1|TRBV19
TGTGCCAGTAGTAACATTTACAATGAGCAGTTCTTC
CASSNIYNEQFF
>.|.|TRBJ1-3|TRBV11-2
TGTGCCAGCAGCGCGCACCTCTCTGGAAACACCATATATTTT
CASSAHLSGNTIYF
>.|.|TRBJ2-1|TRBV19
TGTGCCAGTAAAGCGACCGGGACTTTCACAAATGAGCAGTTCTTC
CASKATGTFTNEQFF
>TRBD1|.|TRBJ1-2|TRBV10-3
TGTGCCATCAGTGAGAACCCCGACAGGGGGCCTAACTATGGCTACACCTTC
CAISENPDRGPNYGYTF
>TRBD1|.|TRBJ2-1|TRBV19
TGTGCCAGCACGGACAGGGGGCGCGATTACAATGAGCAGTTCTTC
CASTDRGRDYNEQFF
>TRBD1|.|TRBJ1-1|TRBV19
TGTGCCAGTAGTATTGCAGGGGGTGAAGCTTTCTTT
CASSIAGGEAFF
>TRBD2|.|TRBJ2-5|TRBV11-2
TGTGCCAGCAGCCCAAACCCGACTAGCGAATTTCAAGAGACCCAGTACTTC
CASSPNPTSEFQETQYF
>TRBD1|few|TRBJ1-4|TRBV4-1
TGCGCCAGCAGCCAAGATCGAGGACAGGGGAGTGAAAAACTGTTTTTT
CASSQDRGQGSEKLFF
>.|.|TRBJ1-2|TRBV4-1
TGCGCCAGCAGCCAAGGGTCAGGCATATATGGCTACACCTTC
CASSQGSGIYGYTF
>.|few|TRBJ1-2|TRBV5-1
TGCGCCAGCAGCTTGACGGACAGTAGGTCCTATGGCTACACCTTC
CASSLTDSRSYGYTF